The 17 T cell receptor beta chains reported below all come from one sample, sequenced in a study of early T cells in non-severe SARS-CoV-2 infection. TCRdb re-derived calls from the 5' RACE reads in MiXCR, one entry per CDR3 protein. The top ten hold 4.8% of the sample, which has tens of thousands of distinct CDR3 sequences, roughly 12% seen once. Sequencing input: whole blood. These TCRs come from an adult who was a healthcare worker with PCR-confirmed SARS-CoV-2 infection or an uninfected control (not recorded which).

This clonotype was seen only a few times. The J gene is TRBJ2-7, the V gene TRBV6-5, with D possibly matching TRBD2 (5 bases). This CDR3 comprises 14 residues. Germline CDR1 MNHEY, CDR2 SVGAGI. V was clipped by 2 bases and J by 4 bases, with 12 bases between them. In DNA form, the CDR3 reads TGTGCCAGCAGTTACGGGTTAGGAGGTTACGAGCAGTACTTC. Its translation is CASSYGLGGYEQYF.

The chain links TRBV28 to TRBJ1-5; D is undetermined. The V end lost 4 bases, the J end lost 3 bases, and 7 bases lay between the germline ends. CDR1 MDHEN and CDR2 SYDVKM come from the germline V gene. The CDR3 spans 13 residues. The CDR3 DNA is TGTGCCAGCAGTTATGGCCTCAATCAGCCCCAGCATTTT. It yields the protein CASSYGLNQPQHF. The complete variable domain, with remaining parts taken from reference TRBV28 and TRBJ1-5, reads DVKVTQSSRYLVKRTGEKVFLECVQDMDHENMFWYRQDPGLGLRLIYFSYDVKMKEKGDIPEGYSVSREKKERFSLILESASTNQTSMYLCASSYGLNQPQHFGDGTRLSIL.

This clonotype has a handful of counts. One end of the junction varies from germline; a read error may be responsible. The chain is built from TRBV12-3 or TRBV12-4 and TRBJ2-7; possibly TRBD1 for D (6 bases). The CDR3 sequence is 15 residues long. The CDR3 DNA is TGTGCCAGCAGGCAGGGGTCAAGACCCTCCTTCGAGCAGTACTTC. Translated, it gives CASRQGSRPSFEQYF.

This clonotype was counted only a few times. The rearrangement links TRBV9 to TRBJ2-6; the D gene could be TRBD1 or TRBD2 (5 bases each). V shed 5 bases and J shed 0 bases, with 12 bases lying between them. This CDR3 has 16 amino acids. The germline V gene encodes CDR1 SGDLS and CDR2 YYNGEE. CDR3 sequence (DNA): TGTGCCAGCAGGGGGACGACATACTCTGGGGCCAACGTCCTGACTTTC. It yields the protein CASRGTTYSGANVLTF.

This clonotype was picked up many times. This chain connects TRBV11-2 to TRBJ2-7, with 15 bases matching TRBD2. The CDR3 is 18 amino acids. The J segment lost 4 bases and the V segment lost 3 bases, leaving 10 bases of the junction unmatched. Looked up from germline, CDR1 is SGHAT and CDR2 is FQNNGV. The CDR3 protein is CASSFGTSGRRLGYEQYF. The DNA for the CDR3 is TGTGCCAGCAGCTTCGGGACTAGCGGGAGGCGGCTTGGATACGAGCAGTACTTC. The full variable domain, completed using reference TRBV11-2 and TRBJ2-7, is EAGVAQSPRYKIIEKRQSVAFWCNPISGHATLYWYQQILGQGPKLLIQFQNNGVVDDSQLPKDRFSAERLKGVDSTLKIQPAKLEDSAVYLCASSFGTSGRRLGYEQYFGPGTRLTVT.

The CDR3: CASSLYNSPLHF. For the CDR3, the DNA is TGTGCCAGCAGCTTATATAATTCACCCCTCCACTTT. The chain links TRBV11-2 to TRBJ1-6; D gene ambiguous. The length of the CDR3 is 12 residues. The V and J ends lost 2 bases and 4 bases respectively, with 0 bases between them. Germline CDR1 is SGHAT and CDR2 is FQNNGV.

The sample holds many counts of this clonotype. The chain couples TRBV19 to TRBJ2-7; D perhaps matches TRBD1 (6 bases). Between the trimmed V and J ends, which lost 4 bases and 3 bases, there was a span of 13 bases. Germline assignment: CDR1 LNHDA and CDR2 SQIVND (reference sequence). The CDR3 is 14 residues long. CDR3 DNA sequence: TGTGCCAGTAGTAACCAGGGGTATAACTACGAGCAGTACTTC. It is translated as CASSNQGYNYEQYF.

This clonotype has more than one count but fewer than ten. The gene calls are TRBV7-9 and TRBJ2-3; 11 nucleotides match TRBD2. The V and J ends lost 7 bases and 6 bases, in that order; junction bases with no gene match: 9. This CDR3 comprises 15 residues. Germline V gene sequence: CDR1 SEHNR, CDR2 FQNEAQ (reference sequence). The DNA for the CDR3 is TGTGCCAGCACGAGACTAGCGGGAACGGCGGATACGCAGTATTTT. Its translation is CASTRLAGTADTQYF.

This clonotype was detected a few times. The V and J genes are TRBV30 and TRBJ1-1, with no clear D. The CDR3 sequence is 13 residues long. Trimming cost V 3 bases and J 1 base, with 9 bases left between them. Per germline, CDR1 GTSNPN and CDR2 SVGIG (reference sequence). The CDR3 protein is CAWSRIENTEAFF. In nucleotides, the CDR3 is TGTGCCTGGAGCCGCATAGAGAACACTGAAGCTTTCTTT.

The CDR3 DNA reads TGCGCCAGCAGCTTGGATCAGGACAATGAGCAGTTCTTC. Translation: CASSLDQDNEQFF. The chain couples TRBV5-1 to TRBJ2-1; D ambiguous. In germline, CDR1 is SGHRS, CDR2 YFSETQ. V shed 0 bases and J shed 5 bases, with 6 bases lying between them. The CDR3 sequence is 13 residues long.

This clonotype has a handful of counts. The rearrangement joins TRBV27 to TRBJ1-1, with TRBD1 matching over 7 bases. Germline trimming cut 5 bases from V and 1 base from J; bases unmatched to any gene: 7. Germline V gene sequence: CDR1 MNHEY, CDR2 SMNVEV (reference sequence). The CDR3 has 15 residues. In nucleotides, the CDR3 is TGTGCCAGCAGTCCTTTACGGACAGGGAACACTGAAGCTTTCTTT. It translates to CASSPLRTGNTEAFF.

This clonotype showed up just a few times. V gene TRBV7-2 combines with J gene TRBJ2-1, with D possibly matching TRBD2 (6 bases). Trimming cost V 2 bases and J 4 bases, with 9 bases left between them. This CDR3 has 14 residues. CDR1 is SGHTA and CDR2 is FQGNSA in the germline V gene. The CDR3 here is CASSLLLAYNEQFF. CDR3 coding DNA: TGTGCCAGCAGCTTATTACTAGCTTACAATGAGCAGTTCTTC. Full variable domain (missing parts from reference TRBV7-2 and TRBJ2-1): GAGVSQSPSNKVTEKGKDVELRCDPISGHTALYWYRQSLGQGLEFLIYFQGNSAPDKSGLPSDRFSAERTGGSVSTLTIQRTQQEDSAVYLCASSLLLAYNEQFFGPGTRLTVL.

This clonotype has a handful of counts. The chain recombines TRBV11-2 with TRBJ2-5, with 7 bases that match TRBD1. Germline CDR1 and CDR2: SGHAT and FQNNGV. The CDR3 contains 14 residues. Unmatched junction bases numbered 6, after V lost 3 bases and J lost 5 bases. This CDR3 reads CASSFLDRRETQYF. In nucleotides, the CDR3 is TGTGCCAGCAGCTTCCTGGACAGGCGGGAGACCCAGTACTTC.

At least ten counts were recorded for this clonotype. The chain uses TRBV12-3 or TRBV12-4 and TRBJ2-7, with D perhaps matching TRBD1 (6 bases). With 3 bases removed from V and 3 bases from J, the gap between germline ends came to 15 bases. CDR3 size: 15 residues. CDR3: CASSFGRGRGYEQYF. The CDR3 DNA is TGTGCCAGCAGTTTTGGCCGGGGCAGGGGCTACGAGCAGTACTTC.

V and J are TRBV29-1 and TRBJ2-7, with D unresolved. Germline CDR1 reads SQVTM; CDR2 reads ANQGSEA. This CDR3 is 11 amino acids long. Trimming pared 8 bases from V and 6 bases from J, leaving 14 bases between. CDR3 residues: CSHRLGSEQYF. For the CDR3, the DNA is TGCAGCCACCGGTTGGGTAGCGAGCAGTACTTC.

The V and J genes are TRBV27 and TRBJ1-1; 7 positions agree with TRBD1. J was trimmed by 1 base and V by 2 bases; bases with no gene match: 4. In germline, CDR1 is MNHEY, CDR2 SMNVEV (reference sequence). There are 15 residues in the CDR3. The CDR3 sequence: CASSLIGTENTEAFF. In DNA, the CDR3 is TGTGCCAGCAGTTTAATTGGGACAGAGAACACTGAAGCTTTCTTT.

This clonotype was observed a handful of times. This chain connects TRBV20-1 to TRBJ2-5; 11 bases line up with TRBD2. Germline CDR1 reads DFQATT; CDR2 reads SNEGSKA (reference sequence). V was clipped by 3 bases and J by 4 bases; unmatched bases: 4. This CDR3 comprises 14 residues. The CDR3 DNA follows: TGCAGTGCTAGTCCCCTAGCGGGAGGAGAGACCCAGTACTTC. Its protein is CSASPLAGGETQYF.